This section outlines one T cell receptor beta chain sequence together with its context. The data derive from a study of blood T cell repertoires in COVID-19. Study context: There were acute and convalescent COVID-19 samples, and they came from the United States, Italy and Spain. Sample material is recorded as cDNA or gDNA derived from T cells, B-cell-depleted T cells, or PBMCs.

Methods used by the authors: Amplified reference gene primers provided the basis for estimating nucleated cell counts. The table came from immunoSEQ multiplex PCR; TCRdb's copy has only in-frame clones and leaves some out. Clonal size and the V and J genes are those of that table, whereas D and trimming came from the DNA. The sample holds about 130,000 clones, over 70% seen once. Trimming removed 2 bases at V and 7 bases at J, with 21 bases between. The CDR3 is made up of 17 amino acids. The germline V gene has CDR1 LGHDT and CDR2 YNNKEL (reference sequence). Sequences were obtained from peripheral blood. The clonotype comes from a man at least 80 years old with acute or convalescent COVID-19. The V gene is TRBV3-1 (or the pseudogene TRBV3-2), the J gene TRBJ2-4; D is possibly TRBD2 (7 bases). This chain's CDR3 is CASSQPSGGGGRNIQYF. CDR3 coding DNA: TGTGCCAGCAGCCAACCCTCGGGTGGGGGGGGGCGGAACATTCAGTACTTC.